These 7 T cell receptor beta chains came from one sample sequenced in a study of blood T cell repertoires in COVID-19. The data were produced by immunoSEQ multiplex PCR, yet TCRdb's version contains in-frame clones alone and is incomplete. The sample carries 110,000 to 150,000 clones, 78% recorded once. The source material was PBMCs or T cells enriched from blood (not recorded which). All receptors derive from a woman in her 50s who had recovered from COVID-19.

The V gene is TRBV5-1, the J gene TRBJ1-4; 7 nucleotides match TRBD1. Germline V gene sequence: CDR1 SGHRS, CDR2 YFSETQ. V dropped 4 bases and J dropped 6; count of bases not matched to a gene: 6. The CDR3 consists of 14 residues. For the CDR3, the DNA is TGCGCCAGCAGCGTACAGGGGCCAGATGAAAAACTGTTTTTT. Translated: CASSVQGPDEKLFF.

This clone was observed a handful of times. The chain uses TRBV11-2 and TRBJ2-1; D is possibly TRBD2 (6 bases). Germline CDR1 reads SGHAT; CDR2 reads FQNNGV. This CDR3 has 14 residues. Deletions cut 5 bases from V and 6 bases from J, with 14 bases between. The chain's CDR3 is CASSEKLAGNEQFF. CDR3 DNA sequence: TGTGCCAGCAGCGAAAAACTAGCAGGCAATGAGCAGTTCTTC. Drawing the rest from reference TRBV11-2 and TRBJ2-1, the complete variable domain is EAGVAQSPRYKIIEKRQSVAFWCNPISGHATLYWYQQILGQGPKLLIQFQNNGVVDDSQLPKDRFSAERLKGVDSTLKIQPAKLEDSAVYLCASSEKLAGNEQFFGPGTRLTVL.

This chain joins TRBV14 and TRBJ1-1, with D perhaps matching TRBD1 (5 bases). V was clipped by 1 base and J by 3 bases, with 12 bases between them. The CDR3 covers 15 residues. Per germline, CDR1 SGHDN and CDR2 FVKESK. The CDR3 nucleotides read TGTGCCAGCAGCCAAGGCTCCGGGGGTGACACTGAAGCTTTCTTT. Protein product: CASSQGSGGDTEAFF.

The chain combines TRBV10-3 with TRBJ1-1; maybe TRBD1 (5 bases). V lost 10 bases, J lost 1 base, and 10 bases lay in between. This CDR3 contains 12 residues. The V gene's germline CDR1 is ENHRY and CDR2 SYGVKD. Written as DNA, the CDR3 is TGTGCCACGGGGGAGACGAACACTGAAGCTTTCTTT. Amino acid sequence: CATGETNTEAFF.

The V and J genes are TRBV29-1 and TRBJ1-5; D may be TRBD1 (5 bases). V gave up 6 bases and J gave up 2 bases, with 11 bases separating them. The CDR3 is 13 amino acids. Germline V lookup: CDR1 SQVTM, CDR2 ANQGSEA. The CDR3 nucleotides read TGCAGCGTGCAGGGTCAGGGCAATCAGCCCCAGCATTTT. Amino acids: CSVQGQGNQPQHF. The variable domain in full, completed from reference TRBV29-1 and TRBJ1-5, reads SAVISQKPSRDICQRGTSLTIQCQVDSQVTMMFWYRQQPGQSLTLIATANQGSEATYESGFVIDKFPISRPNLTFSTLTVSNMSPEDSSIYLCSVQGQGNQPQHFGDGTRLSIL.

The CDR3 sequence is CASSPAGRPEAFF. DNA for the CDR3: TGTGCCAGCAGCCCCGCGGGGCGGCCTGAAGCTTTCTTT. This chain connects TRBV7-9 to TRBJ1-1; D possibly corresponds to TRBD1 (5 bases). Germline-derived CDR1 and CDR2 are SEHNR and FQNEAQ (reference sequence). The germline V and J ends were trimmed by 5 bases and 6 bases, with 13 bases remaining between them. The CDR3 spans 13 residues.

The chain is built from TRBV3-1 (or the pseudogene TRBV3-2) and TRBJ2-5, with 7 positions matching TRBD2. V was clipped by 5 bases and J by 1 base; unmatched bases: 7. Germline CDR1 reads LGHDT; CDR2 reads YNNKEL (reference sequence). CDR3 size: 15 residues. The CDR3 coding sequence is TGTGCCAGCAGCGAACGGCCTAGCGGCCAAGAGACCCAGTACTTC. As protein: CASSERPSGQETQYF.